The rows below give T cell receptor beta chains drawn from one sample of a study of early T cells in non-severe SARS-CoV-2 infection. TCRdb re-called the 5' RACE reads with MiXCR, one entry per CDR3 protein. The repertoire holds about 60,000 distinct CDR3 sequences, roughly 12% seen once, with around 4.9% in the top ten. Sequenced: whole blood. All receptors come from an adult who was a healthcare worker with PCR-confirmed SARS-CoV-2 infection or an uninfected control (not recorded which). Both conserved end residues are part of each CDR3. D genes are given only for firm matches. Expanded clones get a size class; other rows say once, few or many, or leave the size out.

V	J	D	size	CDR3	DNA
TRBV29-1	TRBJ1-1	NA	NA	CSGSEGNAEAFF	TGCAGCGGATCGGAGGGGAACGCTGAAGCTTTCTTT
TRBV6-2/TRBV6-3	TRBJ1-5	NA	NA	CASRTPMGQPQHF	TGTGCCAGCAGAACCCCTATGGGTCAGCCCCAGCATTTT
TRBV20-1	TRBJ1-2	NA	few	CSAATGMGYGYTF	TGCAGTGCCGCAACAGGGATGGGCTATGGCTACACCTTC
TRBV4-1	TRBJ2-3	TRBD2	few	CASSQDRASGTRTDTQYF	TGCGCCAGCAGCCAAGACCGGGCTAGCGGGACTCGCACAGATACGCAGTATTTT
TRBV27	TRBJ1-6	NA	many	CASSQDPPGGSDSPLHF	TGTGCCAGCAGTCAGGACCCCCCCGGGGGTAGTGATTCACCCCTCCACTTT
TRBV7-9	TRBJ1-2	NA	NA	CASSPSGEPDGYTF	TGTGCCAGCAGCCCTAGCGGGGAACCGGATGGCTACACCTTC
TRBV29-1	TRBJ2-1	NA	NA	CSVEGLGNEQFF	TGCAGCGTTGAGGGCTTAGGCAATGAGCAGTTCTTC
TRBV20-1	TRBJ2-3	TRBD2	few	CSARDLFREGQDTQYF	TGCAGTGCTAGAGATCTCTTTCGGGAGGGCCAAGATACGCAGTATTTT
TRBV9	TRBJ1-1	NA	NA	CASSVVGGEAFF	TGTGCCAGCAGCGTTGTAGGGGGAGAAGCTTTCTTT
TRBV18	TRBJ2-1	TRBD1	few	CASSPRQGAIDEQFF	TGTGCCAGCTCACCGAGACAGGGGGCGATCGATGAGCAGTTCTTC
TRBV20-1	TRBJ1-2	NA	NA	CSASSGEGYGYTF	TGCAGTGCTAGTTCAGGGGAAGGCTATGGCTACACCTTC
TRBV10-3	TRBJ1-4	TRBD1	few	CAISESMTGDEKLFF	TGTGCCATCAGTGAGTCTATGACAGGGGATGAAAAACTGTTTTTT
TRBV29-1	TRBJ2-2	TRBD2	NA	CSVHGLANTGELFF	TGCAGCGTCCATGGACTAGCTAACACCGGGGAGCTGTTTTTT
TRBV6-5	TRBJ1-1	NA	NA	CASSYRQGGNTEAFF	TGTGCCAGCAGTTACCGTCAGGGAGGGAACACTGAAGCTTTCTTT
TRBV29-1	TRBJ2-2	NA	many	CSVETGATGELFF	TGCAGCGTTGAGACAGGAGCCACCGGGGAGCTGTTTTTT
TRBV5-1	TRBJ2-2	TRBD2	few	CASCGGSGSVYTGELFF	TGCGCCAGCTGCGGGGGTAGCGGGAGCGTATACACCGGGGAGCTGTTTTTT
TRBV6-1	TRBJ1-2	NA	NA	CASSEAVTGYTF	TGTGCCAGCAGTGAAGCCGTCACTGGCTACACCTTC
TRBV28	TRBJ2-5	NA	few	CASLGQLLGGETQYF	TGTGCCAGCCTGGGGCAACTCCTAGGGGGAGAGACCCAGTACTTC
TRBV6-1	TRBJ1-5	NA	few	CASSHYQPQHF	TGTGCCAGCAGCCACTATCAGCCCCAGCATTTT
TRBV7-2	TRBJ1-6	NA	medium-sized	CASSPEHNNSPLHF	TGTGCCAGCAGCCCCGAACATAATAATTCACCCCTCCACTTT
TRBV6-5	TRBJ1-2	TRBD1	NA	CASSSPTGQGNYGYTF	TGTGCCAGCAGTTCCCCCACTGGACAGGGGAACTATGGCTACACCTTC
TRBV28	TRBJ2-3	NA	many	CASSLLGGGRTDTQYF	TGTGCCAGCAGTTTACTGGGGGGAGGTCGGACAGATACGCAGTATTTT
TRBV11-2	TRBJ1-1	NA	many	CASSLRRGEAFF	TGTGCCAGCAGCTTACGGCGGGGTGAAGCTTTCTTT
TRBV12-3/TRBV12-4	TRBJ1-5	NA	many	CASSAGLNQPQHF	TGTGCCAGCAGCGCGGGACTTAATCAGCCCCAGCATTTT
TRBV12-3/TRBV12-4	TRBJ2-1	NA	few	CASSPLSNNGAEQFF	TGTGCCAGCAGTCCCCTCTCCAACAACGGGGCTGAGCAGTTCTTC
TRBV20-1	TRBJ2-3	TRBD2	few	CSARPIAGGVADTQYF	TGCAGTGCTAGACCAATAGCGGGAGGAGTCGCAGATACGCAGTATTTT
TRBV12-3/TRBV12-4	TRBJ1-2	TRBD1	many	CASREGQNYGYTF	TGTGCCAGCAGAGAGGGACAGAACTATGGCTACACCTTC
TRBV10-3	TRBJ2-1	TRBD2	few	CAISPMGEGGDEQFF	TGTGCCATCAGCCCAATGGGCGAGGGAGGGGATGAGCAGTTCTTC
TRBV20-1	TRBJ2-7	NA	NA	CSARDRDREPYF	TGCAGTGCTAGAGATAGGGACCGGGAACCGTACTTC